This TCR beta chain was identified in a study of blood T cell repertoires in COVID-19. Study at large: Spain, Italy and the United States supplied samples that represented acute and convalescent COVID-19.

In the original analysis: Amplification of reference gene primers was used by the study to estimate nucleated cell counts. Data came from immunoSEQ multiplex PCR; TCRdb stores just in-frame clones and leaves some out. Clone size and V and J calls were adopted from that table, with D and trimming inferred from the DNA. The sample yields under 60,000 clones, about 80% seen once. The germline CDR1 and CDR2 sequences are SGHTA and FQGTGA. The CDR3 sequence is 15 residues long. With 0 bases removed from V and 4 bases from J, the gap between germline ends came to 7 bases. The sequenced material came from peripheral blood. The origin of this receptor is a man in his 70s with acute or convalescent COVID-19. J is TRBJ1-6 and V is TRBV7-3; maybe TRBD1 (5 bases). CDR3 protein: CASSLTGGYNSPLHF. CDR3 in DNA: TGTGCCAGCAGCTTAACCGGGGGGTATAATTCACCCCTCCACTTT. The entire variable domain, with the rest obtained from reference TRBV7-3 and TRBJ1-6, is as follows: GAGVSQTPSNKVTEKGKYVELRCDPISGHTALYWYRQSLGQGPEFLIYFQGTGAADDSGLPNDRFFAVRPEGSVSTLKIQRTERGDSAVYLCASSLTGGYNSPLHFGNGTRLTVT.